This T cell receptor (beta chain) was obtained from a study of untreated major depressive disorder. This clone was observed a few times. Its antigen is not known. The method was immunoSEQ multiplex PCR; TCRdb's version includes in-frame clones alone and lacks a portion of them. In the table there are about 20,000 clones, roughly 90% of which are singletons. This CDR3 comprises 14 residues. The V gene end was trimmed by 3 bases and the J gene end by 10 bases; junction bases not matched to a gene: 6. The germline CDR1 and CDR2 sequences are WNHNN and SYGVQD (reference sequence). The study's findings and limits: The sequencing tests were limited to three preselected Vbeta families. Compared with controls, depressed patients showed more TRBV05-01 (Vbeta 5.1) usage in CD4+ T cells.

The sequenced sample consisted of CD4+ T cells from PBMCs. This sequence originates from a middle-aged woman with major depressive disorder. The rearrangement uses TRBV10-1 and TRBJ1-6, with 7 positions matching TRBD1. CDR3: CASSDRARGSPLHF. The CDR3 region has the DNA TGCGCCAGCAGTGACAGGGCCAGGGGGTCACCCCTCCACTTT.